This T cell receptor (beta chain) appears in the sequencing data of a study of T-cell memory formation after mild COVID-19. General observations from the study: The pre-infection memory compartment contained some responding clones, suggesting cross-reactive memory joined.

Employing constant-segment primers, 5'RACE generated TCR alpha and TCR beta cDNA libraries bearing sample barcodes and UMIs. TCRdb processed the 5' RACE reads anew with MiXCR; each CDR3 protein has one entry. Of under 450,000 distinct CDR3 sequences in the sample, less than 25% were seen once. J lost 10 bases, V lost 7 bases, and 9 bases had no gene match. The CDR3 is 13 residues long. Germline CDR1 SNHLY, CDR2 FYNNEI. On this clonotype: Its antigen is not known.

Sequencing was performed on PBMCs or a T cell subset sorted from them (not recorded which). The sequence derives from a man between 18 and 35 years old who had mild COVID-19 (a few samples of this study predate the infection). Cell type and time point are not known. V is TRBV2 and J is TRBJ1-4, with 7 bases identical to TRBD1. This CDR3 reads CASINRGRGKLFF. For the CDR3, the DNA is TGTGCCAGCATAAACAGGGGACGAGGAAAACTGTTTTTT.